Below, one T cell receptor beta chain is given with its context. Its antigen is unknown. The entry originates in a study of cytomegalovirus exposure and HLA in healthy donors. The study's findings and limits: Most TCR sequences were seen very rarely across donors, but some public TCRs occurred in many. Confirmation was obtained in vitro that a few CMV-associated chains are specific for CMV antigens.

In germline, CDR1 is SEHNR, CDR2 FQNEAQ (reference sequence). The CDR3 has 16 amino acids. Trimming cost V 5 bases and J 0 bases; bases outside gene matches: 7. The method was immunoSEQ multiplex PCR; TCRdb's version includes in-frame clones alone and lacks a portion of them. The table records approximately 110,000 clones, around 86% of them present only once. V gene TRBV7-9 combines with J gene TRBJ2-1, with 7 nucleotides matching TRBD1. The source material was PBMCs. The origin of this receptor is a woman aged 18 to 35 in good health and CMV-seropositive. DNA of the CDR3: TGTGCCAGCAGCCACCCGACAGGGAGCTCCTACAATGAGCAGTTCTTC. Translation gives CASSHPTGSSYNEQFF. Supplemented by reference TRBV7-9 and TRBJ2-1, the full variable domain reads DTGVSQNPRHKITKRGQNVTFRCDPISEHNRLYWYRQTLGQGPEFLTYFQNEAQLEKSRLLSDRFSAERPKGSFSTLEIQRTEQGDSAMYLCASSHPTGSSYNEQFFGPGTRLTVL.